Below, one TCR beta chain is given with its context. The record originates from a study of cytomegalovirus exposure and HLA in healthy donors. Vbeta (60) and Jbeta (13) primers were used in the PCR. Original data processing: About 11 million of 80 million or so unique TCR beta chains were shared, per a later count. TCRdb keeps only in-frame clones here, not all; method: immunoSEQ multiplex PCR. The V and J calls and clone size are taken from that table; D and trimming were inferred from the DNA. The table includes 100,000 to 150,000 clones, 74% detected once. Germline assignment: CDR1 SNHLY and CDR2 FYNNEI. The CDR3 covers 14 residues. Losses at the gene ends were 4 bases for V and 5 bases for J; bases not matched to a gene: 5.

This receptor was taken from a male donor in good health and CMV-seronegative. Specimen: PBMCs. The rearrangement links TRBV2 to TRBJ2-7, with 10 bases matching TRBD2. The CDR3 DNA is TGTGCCAGCAGTGGAGCGGGAGGGCCGCACGAGCAGTACTTC. Translated: CASSGAGGPHEQYF.